This paragraph reports one T cell receptor beta chain. What it recognizes is unknown. This sample is part of a study of monozygotic twins with cystic fibrosis. Study-wide findings and caveats: Median Simpson clonality of about 0.01 suggested naive T cells predominated. Monozygotic CF twins shared more identical nucleotide clonotypes than unrelated patients.

TCRdb's table, derived via immunoSEQ multiplex PCR, lists solely in-frame clones and lacks some. The sample records more than 25,000 clones, 90% being singletons. The TCR sequence derives from a girl aged 2 to 10 with cystic fibrosis. Sequencing input: blood.

The CDR3 bases are TGCACCGGGCTCGGGGCTAGCGGGGGGAATGAGCAGTTCTTC. Its protein product is CTGLGASGGNEQFF. The V and J genes are TRBV1 and TRBJ2-1; the D call TRBD2 from the table was never checked on the DNA. TRBV1 is a pseudogene segment. The CDR3 runs to 14 residues.